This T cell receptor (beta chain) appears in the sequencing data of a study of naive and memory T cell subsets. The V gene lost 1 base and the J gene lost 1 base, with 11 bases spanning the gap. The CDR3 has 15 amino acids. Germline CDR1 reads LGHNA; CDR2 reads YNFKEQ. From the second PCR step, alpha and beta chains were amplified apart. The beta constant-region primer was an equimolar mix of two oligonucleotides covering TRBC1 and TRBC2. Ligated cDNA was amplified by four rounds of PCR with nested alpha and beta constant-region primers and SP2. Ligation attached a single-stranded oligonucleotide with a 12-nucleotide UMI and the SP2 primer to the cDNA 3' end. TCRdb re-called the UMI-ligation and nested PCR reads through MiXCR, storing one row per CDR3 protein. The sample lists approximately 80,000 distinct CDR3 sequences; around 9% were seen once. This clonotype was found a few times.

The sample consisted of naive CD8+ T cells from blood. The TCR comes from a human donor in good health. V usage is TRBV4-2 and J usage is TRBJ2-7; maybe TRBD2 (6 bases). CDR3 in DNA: TGTGCCAGCAGCCAAGGAGCGAGCGGGTCCTACGAGCAGTACTTC. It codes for CASSQGASGSYEQYF.